This T cell receptor (beta chain) is from a study of blood T cell repertoires in COVID-19. Study background: Material from acute and convalescent COVID-19 was sourced from the United States, Italy and Spain. In each case, the material was cDNA or gDNA derived from T cells, B-cell-depleted T cells, or PBMCs.

Patients in Seattle were enrolled during active infection, then followed longitudinally. V shed 6 bases, J shed 5 bases, and the junction held 2 bases outside the gene matches. This CDR3 has 13 amino acids. Germline V gene lookup returns CDR1 SGDLS and CDR2 YYNGEE. As handled by the study authors: By means of reference gene primer amplification, nucleated cell counts were estimated. Sequencing was performed with immunoSEQ multiplex PCR; in TCRdb, only in-frame clones are kept and a portion is missing. That table is the source of V, J and clone size, and D and trimming were worked out from the DNA. The profile covers about 100,000 clones, with roughly 92% appearing a single time and approximately 2% taken by the ten largest.

V is TRBV9 and J is TRBJ2-2; 9 nucleotides line up with TRBD1. Sequenced input: peripheral blood. The receptor comes from a woman aged 50 to 65 with COVID-19, enrolled during active disease. In nucleotides, the CDR3 is TGTGCCAGCACTGGACAGGGGACCGGGGAGCTGTTTTTT. Protein product: CASTGQGTGELFF.